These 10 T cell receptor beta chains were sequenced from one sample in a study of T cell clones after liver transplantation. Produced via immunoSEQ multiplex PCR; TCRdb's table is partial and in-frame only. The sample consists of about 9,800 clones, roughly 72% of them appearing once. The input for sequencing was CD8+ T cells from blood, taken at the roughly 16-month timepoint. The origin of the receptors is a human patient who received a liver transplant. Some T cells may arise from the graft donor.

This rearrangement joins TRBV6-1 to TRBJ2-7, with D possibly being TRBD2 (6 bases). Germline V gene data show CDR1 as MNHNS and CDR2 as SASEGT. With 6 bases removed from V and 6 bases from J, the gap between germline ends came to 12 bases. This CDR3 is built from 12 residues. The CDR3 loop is CASSPGDREQYV. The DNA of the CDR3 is TGTGCCAGCAGCCCGGGAGATCGCGAGCAGTACGTC.

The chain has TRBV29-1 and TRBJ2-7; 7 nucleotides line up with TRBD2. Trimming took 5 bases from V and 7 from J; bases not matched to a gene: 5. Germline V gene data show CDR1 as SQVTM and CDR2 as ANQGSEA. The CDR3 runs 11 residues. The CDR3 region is CSVLLAGEQYV. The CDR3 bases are TGCAGCGTTCTATTAGCGGGTGAGCAGTACGTC.

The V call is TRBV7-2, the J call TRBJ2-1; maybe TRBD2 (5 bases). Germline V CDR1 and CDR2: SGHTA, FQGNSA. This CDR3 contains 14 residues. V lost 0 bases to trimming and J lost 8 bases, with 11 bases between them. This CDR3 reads CASSLAGVYYEQFF. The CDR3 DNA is TGTGCCAGCAGCTTAGCGGGAGTTTATTATGAGCAGTTCTTC.

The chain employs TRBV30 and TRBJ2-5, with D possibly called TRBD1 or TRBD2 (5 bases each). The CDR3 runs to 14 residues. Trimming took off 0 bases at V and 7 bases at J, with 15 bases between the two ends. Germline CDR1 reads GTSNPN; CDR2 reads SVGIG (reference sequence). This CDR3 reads CAWSVVRGERTQYF. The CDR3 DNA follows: TGTGCCTGGAGTGTGGTGAGGGGAGAGAGGACCCAGTACTTC. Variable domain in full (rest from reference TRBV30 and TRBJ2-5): SQTIHQWPATLVQPVGSPLSLECTVEGTSNPNLYWYRQAAGRGLQLLFYSVGIGQISSEVPQNLSASRPQDRQFILSSKKLLLSDSGFYLCAWSVVRGERTQYFGPGTRLLVL.

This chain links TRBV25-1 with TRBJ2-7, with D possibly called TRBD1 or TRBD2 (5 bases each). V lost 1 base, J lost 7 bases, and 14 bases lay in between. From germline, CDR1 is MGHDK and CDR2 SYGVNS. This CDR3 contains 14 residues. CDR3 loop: CASSEFGTLKEQYF. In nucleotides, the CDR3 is TGTGCCAGCAGTGAATTTGGGACCTTGAAGGAGCAGTACTTC.

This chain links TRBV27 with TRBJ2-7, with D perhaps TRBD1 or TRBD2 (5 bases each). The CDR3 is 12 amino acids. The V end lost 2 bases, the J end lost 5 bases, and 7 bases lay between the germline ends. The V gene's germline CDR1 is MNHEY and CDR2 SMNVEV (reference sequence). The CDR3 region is CASSLRGDEQYF. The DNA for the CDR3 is TGTGCCAGCAGTTTACGAGGGGACGAGCAGTACTTC.

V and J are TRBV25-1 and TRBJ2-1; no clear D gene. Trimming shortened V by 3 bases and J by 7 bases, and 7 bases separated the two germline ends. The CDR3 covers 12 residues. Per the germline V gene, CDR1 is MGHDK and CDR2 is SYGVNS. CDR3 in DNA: TGTGCCAGCAGTGACCCGCGGAATGAGCAGTTCTTC. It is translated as CASSDPRNEQFF.

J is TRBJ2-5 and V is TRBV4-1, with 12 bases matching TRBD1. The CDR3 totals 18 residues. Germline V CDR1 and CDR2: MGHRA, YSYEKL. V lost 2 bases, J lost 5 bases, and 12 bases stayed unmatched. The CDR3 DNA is TGCGCCAGCAGCCAATACGTCCCGGGACAGGGGGCTGAGGAGACCCAGTACTTC. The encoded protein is CASSQYVPGQGAEETQYF.

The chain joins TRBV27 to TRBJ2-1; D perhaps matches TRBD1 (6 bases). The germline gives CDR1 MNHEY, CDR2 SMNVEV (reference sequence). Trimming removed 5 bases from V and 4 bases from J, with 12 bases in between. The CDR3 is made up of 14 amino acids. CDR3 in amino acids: CASSDNRDYNEQFF. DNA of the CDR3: TGTGCCAGCAGTGACAACAGGGATTACAATGAGCAGTTCTTC.

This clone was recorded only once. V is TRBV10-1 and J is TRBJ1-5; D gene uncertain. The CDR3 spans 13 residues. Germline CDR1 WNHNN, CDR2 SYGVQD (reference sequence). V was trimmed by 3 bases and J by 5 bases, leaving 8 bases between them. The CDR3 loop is CASSDYVDQPQHF. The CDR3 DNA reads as TGCGCCAGCAGTGATTACGTCGATCAGCCCCAGCATTTT.